This TCR beta chain was profiled in a study of cytomegalovirus exposure and HLA in healthy donors. The CDR3 has 15 amino acids. TCRdb's copy holds only in-frame clones and misses some; the assay was immunoSEQ multiplex PCR. The sample carries more than 110,000 clones, about nine tenths recorded once. The chain links TRBV1 to TRBJ2-3; the table assigns TRBD2, which was not confirmed against the DNA. TRBV1 has pseudogene status. The sample was PBMCs. The TCR comes from a man in his late teens or twenties in good health and CMV-seronegative. The CDR3 sequence is CTSSQVRGSTDTQYF. Here the CDR3 DNA reads TGCACCAGCAGCCAAGTACGGGGGAGCACAGATACGCAGTATTTT.